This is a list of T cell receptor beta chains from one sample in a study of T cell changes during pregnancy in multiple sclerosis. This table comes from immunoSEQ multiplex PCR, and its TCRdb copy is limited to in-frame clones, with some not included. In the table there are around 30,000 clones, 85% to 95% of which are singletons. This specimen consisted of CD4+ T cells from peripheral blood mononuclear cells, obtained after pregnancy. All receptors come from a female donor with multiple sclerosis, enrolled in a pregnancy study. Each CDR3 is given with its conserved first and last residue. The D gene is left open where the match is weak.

CDR3: CANFEMGQASTFTF
V: TRBV6-1
D: TRBD1

CDR3: CASSVGLATYEQYF
V: TRBV9
D: -

CDR3: CASSLGLAGGETQYF
V: TRBV7-9
D: TRBD2

CDR3: CSVAEQGPFDYTF
V: TRBV29-1
D: -

CDR3: CAWSVWRTSGGALYEQYF
V: TRBV30
D: TRBD2

CDR3: CASSKGQGNTGELFF
V: TRBV6-1
D: TRBD1

CDR3: CASSEVSGGTLRDTQYF
V: TRBV6-1
D: -

CDR3: CASSLSGGEGYTF
V: TRBV7-8
D: -

CDR3: CASSLDQAGTSLSNEQFF
V: TRBV11-3
D: TRBD2

CDR3: CASSSDYYGYTF
V: TRBV5-6
D: -

CDR3: CASTPLGVQNSGANVLTF
V: TRBV7-9
D: -

CDR3: CASSFTPGAIRTAAFF
V: TRBV5-6
D: -

CDR3: CASSPGLTNTEAFF
V: TRBV2
D: -

CDR3: CASTRGGENTGELFF
V: TRBV7-2
D: TRBD2

CDR3: CASSLNGPGDTGELFF
V: TRBV7-3
D: -

CDR3: CASSAGTGATEAFF
V: TRBV9
D: TRBD1

CDR3: CASSDRTGYEVLEAFF
V: TRBV19
D: -

CDR3: CASSSRRLFSGANVLTF
V: TRBV19
D: -

CDR3: CASSPRGTGELFF
V: TRBV18
D: -

CDR3: CASSLGGTGGETQYF
V: TRBV7-2
D: TRBD1

CDR3: CATSRDQRTVQETQYF
V: TRBV15
D: -

CDR3: CASSIQGATEAFF
V: TRBV25-1
D: TRBD1

CDR3: CASSLGTEVNQPQHF
V: TRBV5-8
D: -

CDR3: CASRRNGQGNTEAFF
V: TRBV19
D: TRBD1

CDR3: CSAPRAEAFF
V: TRBV20-1
D: -

CDR3: CASSVAKGAMGYTF
V: TRBV9
D: TRBD1

CDR3: CASSPPPGNTEAFF
V: TRBV18
D: -

CDR3: CASSHRETGWNEKLFF
V: TRBV7-9
D: TRBD1

CDR3: CASSHRGQRANYGYTF
V: TRBV4-3
D: TRBD1

CDR3: CASSLAGAGDNEQFF
V: TRBV5-4
D: TRBD2

CDR3: CASSAARTDLAKNIQYF
V: TRBV6-4
D: -

CDR3: CASSMTSGSRNEQYF
V: TRBV19
D: TRBD2

CDR3: CASSPPSKNEQFF
V: TRBV18
D: -

CDR3: CASSLSTGPGTEAFF
V: TRBV5-1
D: -

CDR3: CASSQEQGGRTEAFF
V: TRBV2
D: -

CDR3: CATQAGAVGYTF
V: TRBV18
D: -

CDR3: CASSVALKGAGEQFF
V: TRBV9
D: TRBD1

CDR3: CASKIGLAGTYGQYF
V: TRBV6-1
D: TRBD2

CDR3: CASSVVGQGNEKLFF
V: TRBV9
D: -

CDR3: CASSVWYSSYNEQFF
V: TRBV6-1
D: -

CDR3: CASSLQGGNQPQHF
V: TRBV7-9
D: -

CDR3: CASSQSWERSRRETQYF
V: TRBV23-1
D: -

CDR3: CASSLTSGTLTDTQYF
V: TRBV7-7
D: TRBD2

CDR3: CAISDGPSGEAFF
V: TRBV10-3
D: -

CDR3: CASSPVEIDYEQYF
V: TRBV18
D: -

CDR3: CASSDNSPPDTQYF
V: TRBV25-1
D: -

CDR3: CASSQGRLTEAFF
V: TRBV4-2
D: -

CDR3: CASSVSTGSNTGELFF
V: TRBV9
D: TRBD1

CDR3: CASSQGVGGSDTQYF
V: TRBV7-6
D: -

CDR3: CASSANPRVWETQYF
V: TRBV19
D: -